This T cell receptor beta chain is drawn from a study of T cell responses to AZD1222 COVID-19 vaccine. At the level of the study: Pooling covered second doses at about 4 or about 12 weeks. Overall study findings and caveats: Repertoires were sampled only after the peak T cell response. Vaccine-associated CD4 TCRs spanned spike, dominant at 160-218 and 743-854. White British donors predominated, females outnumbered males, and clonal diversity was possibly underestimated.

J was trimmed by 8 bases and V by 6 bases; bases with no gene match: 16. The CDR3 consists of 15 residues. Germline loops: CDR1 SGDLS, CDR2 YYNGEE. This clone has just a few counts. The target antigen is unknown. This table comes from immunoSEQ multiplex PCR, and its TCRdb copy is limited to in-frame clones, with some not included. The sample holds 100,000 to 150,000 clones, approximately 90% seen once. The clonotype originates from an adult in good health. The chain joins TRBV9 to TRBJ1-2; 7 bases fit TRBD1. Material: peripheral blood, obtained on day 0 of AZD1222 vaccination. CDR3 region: CASTPFRGGRTGYTF. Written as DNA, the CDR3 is TGTGCCAGCACCCCATTCAGGGGGGGCCGAACCGGCTACACCTTC.